Sequencing of this T cell receptor beta chain was carried out in a study of T-cell memory formation after mild COVID-19. Study-level points and caveats: The authors did not confirm SARS-CoV-2 specificity of second-wave clones peaking day 37.

Barcoded TCR alpha and TCR beta cDNA libraries with UMIs came from 5'RACE using constant-segment primers. Each CDR3 protein is one row after TCRdb ran MiXCR on the 5' RACE reads. The table has roughly 130,000 distinct CDR3 sequences, approximately 15% seen once. The CDR3 loop spans 14 amino acids. Germline V lookup: CDR1 MNHEY, CDR2 SVGAGI. Between the trimmed V and J ends, which lost 5 bases and 0 bases, there was a span of 10 bases. Regarding this clonotype: Its cognate antigen is unknown.

The receptor's source is a man aged 18-30 years who had mild COVID-19 (a few samples of this study predate the infection). Cell type and time point are not known. The sequenced sample was PBMCs or a T cell subset sorted from them (not recorded which). The rearrangement links TRBV6-5 to TRBJ1-1; D is possibly TRBD1 (6 bases). CDR3 residues: CASSLDSVNTEAFF. The CDR3 nucleotides are TGTGCCAGCAGTCTGGACAGCGTGAACACTGAAGCTTTCTTT.